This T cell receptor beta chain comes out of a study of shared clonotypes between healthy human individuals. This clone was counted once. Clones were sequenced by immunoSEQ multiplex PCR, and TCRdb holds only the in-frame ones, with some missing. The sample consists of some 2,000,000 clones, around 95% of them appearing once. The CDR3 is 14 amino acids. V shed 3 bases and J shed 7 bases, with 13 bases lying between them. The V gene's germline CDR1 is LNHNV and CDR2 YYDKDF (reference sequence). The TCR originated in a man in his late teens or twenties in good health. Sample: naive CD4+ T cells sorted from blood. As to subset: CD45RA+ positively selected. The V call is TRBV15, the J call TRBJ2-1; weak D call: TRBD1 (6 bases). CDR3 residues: CATSRAGTGNEQFF. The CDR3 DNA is TGTGCCACCAGCAGGGCAGGTACAGGGAATGAGCAGTTCTTC.